This T cell receptor (beta chain) was observed in a study of T cells in Graves' hyperthyroidism and ophthalmopathy. RNA transcripts were the template for amplifying TCR beta CDR3 regions. A first-round RT-PCR of the TCR CDR3 used the HTBI primer set. TCRdb re-called the multiplex PCR reads through MiXCR, storing one row per CDR3 protein. The repertoire holds around 600,000 distinct CDR3 sequences, about 14% seen once, with roughly an eighth in the top ten. This clonotype was counted a few times. Its antigen remains unidentified. Study-wide results and limits: In the analysis, a 13 V-J model separated ophthalmopathy from stable hyperthyroidism.

The sequence derives from a woman aged 50 to 60 with Graves' ophthalmopathy. Sequences were obtained from blood.

CDR3 in amino acids: CASSYRGNNQPQHF. CDR3 bases: TGTGCCAGCAGTTACAGGGGAAACAATCAGCCCCAGCATTTT. The chain carries TRBV6-2 or TRBV6-3 and TRBJ1-5, with D possibly TRBD1 on 5 matching bases. Between the trimmed V and J ends, which lost 2 bases and 3 bases, there was a span of 8 bases. CDR3 length: 14 amino acids. Per the germline V gene, CDR1 is MNHEY and CDR2 is SVGEGT.